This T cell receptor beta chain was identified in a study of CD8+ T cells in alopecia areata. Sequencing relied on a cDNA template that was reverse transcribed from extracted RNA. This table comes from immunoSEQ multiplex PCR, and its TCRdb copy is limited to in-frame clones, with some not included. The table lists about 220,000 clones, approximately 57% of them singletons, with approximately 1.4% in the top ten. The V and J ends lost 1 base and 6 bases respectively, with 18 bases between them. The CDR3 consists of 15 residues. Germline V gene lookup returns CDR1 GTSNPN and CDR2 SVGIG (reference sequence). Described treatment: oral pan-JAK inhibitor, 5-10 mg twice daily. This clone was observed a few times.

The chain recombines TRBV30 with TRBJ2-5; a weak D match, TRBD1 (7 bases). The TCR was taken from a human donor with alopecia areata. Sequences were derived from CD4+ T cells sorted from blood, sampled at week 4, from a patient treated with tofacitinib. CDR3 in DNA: TGTGCCTGGAGTGGACAGGGAGGAGTTTCTCAGACCCAGTACTTC. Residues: CAWSGQGGVSQTQYF.